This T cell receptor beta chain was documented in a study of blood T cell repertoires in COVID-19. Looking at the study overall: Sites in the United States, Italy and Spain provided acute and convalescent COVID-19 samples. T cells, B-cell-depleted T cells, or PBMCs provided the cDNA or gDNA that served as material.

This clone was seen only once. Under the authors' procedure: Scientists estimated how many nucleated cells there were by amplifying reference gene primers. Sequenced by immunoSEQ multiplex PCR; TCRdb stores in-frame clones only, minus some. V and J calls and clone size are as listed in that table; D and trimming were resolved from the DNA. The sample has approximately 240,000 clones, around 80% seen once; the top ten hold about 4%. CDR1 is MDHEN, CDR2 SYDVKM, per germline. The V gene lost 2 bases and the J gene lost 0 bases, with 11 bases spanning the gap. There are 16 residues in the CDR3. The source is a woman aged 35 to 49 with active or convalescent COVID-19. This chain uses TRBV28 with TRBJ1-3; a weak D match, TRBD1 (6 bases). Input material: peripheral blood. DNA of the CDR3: TGTGCCAGCAGTTTACTACAGGGTTTCTCTGGAAACACCATATATTTT. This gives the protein CASSLLQGFSGNTIYF.